A single sample gave rise to the 21 T cell receptor beta chains below, sequenced in a study of Graves' ophthalmopathy and Graves' hyperthyroidism. As the template, RNA transcripts were used to amplify TCR beta CDR3 regions. HTBI-primed first-round RT-PCR preceded second-round multiplex PCR. TCRdb re-analysed the multiplex PCR reads in MiXCR, keeping a single row per CDR3 protein. The table has roughly 230,000 distinct CDR3 sequences, about 22% seen once. Material: peripheral blood. The source is a woman between 50 and 59 years old with Graves' ophthalmopathy.

A remark on this clonotype: This may stem from a read error, because a much larger clone lies one nucleotide away. The rearrangement links TRBV19 to TRBJ1-1, with 7 bases fitting TRBD1. CDR1 and CDR2 from the germline V gene are LNHDA and SQIVND (reference sequence). The CDR3 spans 13 residues. After removal of 4 bases from V and 6 bases from J, the junction contained 5 bases not matched to a gene. The CDR3 reads CASSRRGLAEAFF. CDR3 DNA sequence: TGTGCCAGTAGTAGAAGGGGGCTCGCTGAAGCTTTCTTT.

This clonotype was seen more than once but under ten times. This rearrangement joins TRBV6-2 or TRBV6-3 to TRBJ1-5; D possibly corresponds to TRBD1 (6 bases). The CDR3 spans 14 residues. CDR1 is MNHEY, CDR2 SVGEGT, per germline. Trimming left V 6 bases short and J 7 bases short, with 16 bases between. CDR3 in DNA: TGTGCCAGCAGCGAGGGGCAGGGGCGACAGCCCCAGCATTTT. It codes for CASSEGQGRQPQHF.

This clonotype was observed many times. V is TRBV7-9 and J is TRBJ2-5, with D maybe TRBD1 (5 bases). The CDR3 extends over 15 amino acids. Trimming pared 7 bases from V and 3 bases from J, leaving 18 bases between. CDR1 and CDR2 from the germline V gene are SEHNR and FQNEAQ (reference sequence). Here the CDR3 DNA reads TGTGCCAGCAATCGCCCAGGGCTTATGGAAGAGACCCAGTACTTC. Amino acids: CASNRPGLMEETQYF.

V and J are TRBV11-2 and TRBJ1-3, with 9 bases aligning to TRBD1. The CDR3 length is 17 residues. Trimming cost V 5 bases and J 0 bases; bases outside gene matches: 8. Germline V gene sequence: CDR1 SGHAT, CDR2 FQNNGV. CDR3 region: CASSPGTGRPSGNTIYF. The CDR3, as DNA: TGTGCCAGCAGCCCCGGGACAGGGCGCCCCTCTGGAAACACCATATATTTT. The full variable domain, its missing parts supplied by reference TRBV11-2 and TRBJ1-3, is EAGVAQSPRYKIIEKRQSVAFWCNPISGHATLYWYQQILGQGPKLLIQFQNNGVVDDSQLPKDRFSAERLKGVDSTLKIQPAKLEDSAVYLCASSPGTGRPSGNTIYFGEGSWLTVV.

The table lists this clonotype with many counts. The chain combines TRBV6-1 with TRBJ1-1; 7 bases agree with TRBD1. Trimming cost V 7 bases and J 5 bases; bases outside gene matches: 10. CDR1 and CDR2 (germline): MNHNS, SASEGT. The CDR3 runs 14 residues. CDR3 in amino acids: CASNLDRVGTEAFF. The DNA for the CDR3 is TGTGCCAGCAATCTCGACAGGGTTGGAACTGAAGCTTTCTTT.

J is TRBJ1-1 and V is TRBV11-2; D gene ambiguous. V was shortened by 5 bases and J by 7 bases, with 8 bases between the two germline ends. This CDR3 region has 11 residues. Germline CDR1 and CDR2: SGHAT and FQNNGV. The CDR3: CASSPFNEAFF. The CDR3 bases are TGTGCCAGCAGCCCATTTAATGAAGCTTTCTTT. The entire variable domain, with the rest obtained from reference TRBV11-2 and TRBJ1-1, is as follows: EAGVAQSPRYKIIEKRQSVAFWCNPISGHATLYWYQQILGQGPKLLIQFQNNGVVDDSQLPKDRFSAERLKGVDSTLKIQPAKLEDSAVYLCASSPFNEAFFGQGTRLTVV.

This clonotype has ten or more counts. DNA of the CDR3: TGCAGCGCTGAGGGCGGTTTTGGGGGAGAGACCCAGTACTTC. Protein: CSAEGGFGGETQYF. The V and J genes are TRBV29-1 and TRBJ2-5; D may correspond to TRBD1 or TRBD2 (5 bases each). The V and J ends lost 7 bases and 4 bases respectively, with 19 bases between them. This CDR3 has 14 residues. Germline CDR1 reads SQVTM; CDR2 reads ANQGSEA.

This clonotype was found many times. One junction end does not reproduce the germline sequence, and a read error may be involved. The chain joins TRBV12-3 or TRBV12-4 to TRBJ1-2; D gene uncertain. This CDR3 has 13 amino acids. CDR3 sequence: CASSYRELYGCTF. The CDR3 DNA sequence: TGTGCCAGCAGTTACCGGGAACTCTATGGCTGCACCTTC.

The sample holds many counts of this clonotype. The chain links TRBV6-1 to TRBJ1-2; possible D gene TRBD1, 5 bases. The germline V and J ends were trimmed by 3 bases and 2 bases, with 10 bases remaining between them. CDR1 is MNHNS, CDR2 SASEGT, per germline. The CDR3 is 14 amino acids. The CDR3 here is CASSEGAGNYGYTF. The CDR3 region has the DNA TGTGCCAGCAGTGAGGGTGCAGGGAACTATGGCTACACCTTC.

This clonotype has at least ten counts. V is TRBV4-1 and J is TRBJ1-1; TRBD1 matches at 10 bases. V was pared by 6 bases and J by 6 bases, with 13 bases of the junction left unmatched. Germline V gene sequence: CDR1 MGHRA, CDR2 YSYEKL. This CDR3 has 16 residues. For the CDR3, the DNA is TGCGCCAGCAGTCAAACAGAGACAGGGGGCTGGGCTGAAGCTTTCTTT. It is translated as CASSQTETGGWAEAFF.

V is TRBV3-1 and J is TRBJ1-2; a weak D match, TRBD1 (6 bases). Trimming pared 0 bases from V and 4 bases from J, leaving 15 bases between. Germline V CDR1 and CDR2: LGHDT, YNNKEL (reference sequence). CDR3 length: 16 amino acids. CDR3 coding DNA: TGTGCCAGCAGCCAAGATCCCCGGGGGCGCGGCTATGGCTACACCTTC. Translating it yields CASSQDPRGRGYGYTF.

This clonotype has at least ten counts. The V and J genes are TRBV24-1 and TRBJ2-2; 7 nucleotides match TRBD1. CDR1 and CDR2 (germline): KGHDR, SFDVKD. CDR3 length: 14 residues. Trimming took 11 bases from V and 4 from J; bases not matched to a gene: 9. This chain's CDR3 is CASQRTGPTGELFF. CDR3 DNA sequence: TGTGCCAGTCAACGGACAGGTCCCACCGGGGAGCTGTTTTTT.

By sample share, this clonotype is medium-sized. The chain carries TRBV6-5 and TRBJ1-1; tentatively, D is TRBD1 (5 bases). V was cut by 5 bases and J by 6 bases, with 13 bases left in between. The germline gives CDR1 MNHEY, CDR2 SVGAGI. This CDR3 has 13 amino acids. The CDR3 coding sequence is TGTGCCAGCAGTCGCGATCGGGGGGCTGAAGCTTTCTTT. Its protein product is CASSRDRGAEAFF.

The chain uses TRBV19 and TRBJ1-1; D is undetermined. Germline lookup yields CDR1 LNHDA and CDR2 SQIVND (reference sequence). This CDR3 contains 11 residues. V gave up 5 bases and J gave up 6 bases, with 7 bases separating them. This CDR3 is CASSYNAEAFF. The CDR3 DNA follows: TGTGCCAGTAGTTACAACGCTGAAGCTTTCTTT.

This clonotype has ten or more counts. At one boundary the junction diverges from the germline segment, which might be a read error. This sequence joins TRBV29-1 and TRBJ1-2; no reliable D call. The CDR3 spans 12 residues. CDR1 is SQVTM and CDR2 is ANQGSEA in the germline V gene. As DNA, the CDR3 is TGCACCGTTGAGCAGGAGCGCTATGGCTACACCTTC. As protein: CTVEQERYGYTF. Looking up the rest from reference TRBV29-1 and TRBJ1-2 gives the full variable domain: SAVISQKPSRDICQRGTSLTIQCQVDSQVTMMFWYRQQPGQSLTLIATANQGSEATYESGFVIDKFPISRPNLTFSTLTVSNMSPEDSSIYLCTVEQERYGYTFGSGTRLTVV.

The chain couples TRBV19 to TRBJ1-1, with 8 bases aligning to TRBD1. The CDR3 spans 15 residues. Germline V gives CDR1 LNHDA, CDR2 SQIVND (reference sequence). V trimming: 1 base; J trimming: 4 bases; junction bases outside the gene matches: 5. The CDR3 DNA reads TGTGCCAGTAGTATAGGACAGGGGTTGGGCACTGAAGCTTTCTTT. Its protein is CASSIGQGLGTEAFF.

This clonotype was observed many times. This chain joins TRBV12-3 or TRBV12-4 and TRBJ2-1, with D maybe TRBD2 (6 bases). The length of the CDR3 is 16 residues. Trimming shortened V by 5 bases and J by 7 bases, and 21 bases separated the two germline ends. CDR3 nucleotide sequence: TGTGCCAGCAGTCGACGGCGGGATAGTGTGAGTAATGAGCAGTTCTTC. This codes for CASSRRRDSVSNEQFF.

The table lists this clonotype with many counts. The chain links TRBV6-5 to TRBJ1-2; 7 bases line up with TRBD1. Germline trimming cut 7 bases from V and 1 base from J; bases unmatched to any gene: 6. Germline V gene sequence: CDR1 MNHEY, CDR2 SVGAGI. This CDR3 comprises 14 residues. The CDR3: CASIGTANNYGYTF. Here the CDR3 DNA reads TGTGCCAGCATAGGGACAGCAAATAACTATGGCTACACCTTC.

This clonotype was counted at least ten times. V and J are TRBV20-1 and TRBJ2-1, with TRBD2 matching over 13 bases. The CDR3 has 15 amino acids. Germline V gene sequence: CDR1 DFQATT, CDR2 SNEGSKA (reference sequence). J was trimmed by 8 bases and V by 7 bases; bases with no gene match: 11. The CDR3 coding sequence is TGCAGTGTCATTACGGGACTAGCGGGATTCGATGAGCAGTTCTTC. It specifies CSVITGLAGFDEQFF.

This clonotype was detected a few times. J is TRBJ2-5 and V is TRBV12-3 or TRBV12-4; D is unclear. The length of the CDR3 is 14 residues. V was trimmed by 2 bases and J by 4 bases, leaving 11 bases between them. The CDR3 here is CASSLSWLSETQYF. CDR3 nucleotide sequence: TGTGCCAGCAGTTTATCCTGGTTGTCAGAGACCCAGTACTTC.

This chain links TRBV10-2 with TRBJ1-1, with unresolved D. Looked up from germline, CDR1 is WSHSY and CDR2 is SAAADI. Trimming cost V 4 bases and J 5 bases, with 23 bases left between them. This CDR3 region has 17 residues. This CDR3 reads CASSVVFLVGGVTEAFF. Written as DNA, the CDR3 is TGCGCCAGCAGTGTGGTTTTCCTTGTGGGAGGTGTGACTGAAGCTTTCTTT.